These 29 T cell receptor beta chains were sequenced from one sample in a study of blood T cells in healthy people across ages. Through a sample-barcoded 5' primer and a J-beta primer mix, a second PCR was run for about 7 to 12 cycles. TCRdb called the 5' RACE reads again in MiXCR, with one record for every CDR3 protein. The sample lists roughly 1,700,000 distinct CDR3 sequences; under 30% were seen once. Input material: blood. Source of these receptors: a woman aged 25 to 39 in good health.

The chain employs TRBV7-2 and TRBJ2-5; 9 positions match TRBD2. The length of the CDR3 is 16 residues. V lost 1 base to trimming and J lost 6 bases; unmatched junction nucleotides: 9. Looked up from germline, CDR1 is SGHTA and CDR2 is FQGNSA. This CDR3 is CASSLDFAGGPKTQYF. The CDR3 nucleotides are TGTGCCAGCAGCTTAGATTTTGCGGGGGGGCCAAAGACCCAGTACTTC.

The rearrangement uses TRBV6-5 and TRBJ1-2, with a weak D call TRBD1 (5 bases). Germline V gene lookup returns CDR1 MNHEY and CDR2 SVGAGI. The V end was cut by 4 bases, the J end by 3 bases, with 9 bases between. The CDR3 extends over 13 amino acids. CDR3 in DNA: TGTGCCAGCAGTTCAGGGATTCACTATGGCTACACCTTC. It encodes CASSSGIHYGYTF.

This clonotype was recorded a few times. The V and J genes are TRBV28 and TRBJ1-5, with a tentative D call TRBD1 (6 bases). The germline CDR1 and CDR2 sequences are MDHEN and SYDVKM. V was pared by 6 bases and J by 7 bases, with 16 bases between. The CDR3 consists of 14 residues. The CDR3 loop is CASSPPRGWQPQHF. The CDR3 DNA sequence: TGTGCCAGCAGCCCCCCCAGGGGCTGGCAGCCCCAGCATTTT.

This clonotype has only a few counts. CDR3 protein: CASSLKFWVRSGGADTQYF. As DNA, the CDR3 is TGTGCCAGCAGCCTAAAATTTTGGGTTAGGAGCGGGGGGGCAGATACGCAGTATTTT. The J gene is TRBJ2-3, the V gene TRBV7-2; TRBD2 aligns across 10 bases. The CDR3 is 19 residues long. Germline trimming cut 5 bases from V and 4 bases from J; bases unmatched to any gene: 18. Germline CDR1 SGHTA, CDR2 FQGNSA.

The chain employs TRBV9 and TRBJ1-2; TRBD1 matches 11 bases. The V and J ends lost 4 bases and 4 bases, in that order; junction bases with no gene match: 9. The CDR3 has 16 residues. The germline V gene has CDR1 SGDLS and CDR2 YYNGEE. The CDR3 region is CASSPRTGGSVYGYTF. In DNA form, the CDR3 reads TGTGCCAGCAGCCCGAGGACAGGGGGCTCAGTCTATGGCTACACCTTC.

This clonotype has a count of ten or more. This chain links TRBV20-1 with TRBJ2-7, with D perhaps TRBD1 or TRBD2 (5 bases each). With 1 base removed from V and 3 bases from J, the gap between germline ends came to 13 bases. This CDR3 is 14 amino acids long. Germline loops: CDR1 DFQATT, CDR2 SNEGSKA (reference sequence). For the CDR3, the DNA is TGCAGTGCTAGAGGGGGGACGCCTTACTACGAGCAGTACTTC. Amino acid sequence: CSARGGTPYYEQYF.

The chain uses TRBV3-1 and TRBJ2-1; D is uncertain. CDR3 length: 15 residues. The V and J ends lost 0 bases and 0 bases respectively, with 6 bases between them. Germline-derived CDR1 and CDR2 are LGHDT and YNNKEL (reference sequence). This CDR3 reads CASSQDLSSYNEQFF. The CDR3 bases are TGTGCCAGCAGCCAAGACCTTAGCTCCTACAATGAGCAGTTCTTC.

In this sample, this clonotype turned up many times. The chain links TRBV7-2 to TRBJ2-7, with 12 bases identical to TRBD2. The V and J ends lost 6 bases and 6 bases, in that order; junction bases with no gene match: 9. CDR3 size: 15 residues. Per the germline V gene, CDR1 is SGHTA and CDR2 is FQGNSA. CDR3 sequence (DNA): TGTGCCAGCAGAGCCGGGACTAGCGGGCTGATCGAGCAGTACTTC. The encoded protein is CASRAGTSGLIEQYF.

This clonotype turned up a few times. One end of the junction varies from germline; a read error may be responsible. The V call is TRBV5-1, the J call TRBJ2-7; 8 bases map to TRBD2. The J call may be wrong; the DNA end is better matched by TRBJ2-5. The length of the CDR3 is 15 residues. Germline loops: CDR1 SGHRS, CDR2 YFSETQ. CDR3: CASSTGAGGQGTQYF. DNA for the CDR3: TGCGCCAGCTCTACGGGCGCGGGGGGACAAGGGACCCAGTACTTC.

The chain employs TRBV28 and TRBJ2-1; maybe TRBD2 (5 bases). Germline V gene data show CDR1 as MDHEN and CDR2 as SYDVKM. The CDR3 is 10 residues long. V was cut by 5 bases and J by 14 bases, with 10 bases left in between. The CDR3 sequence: CASSRDSKFF. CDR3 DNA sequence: TGTGCCAGCAGTCGGGATTCGAAGTTCTTC. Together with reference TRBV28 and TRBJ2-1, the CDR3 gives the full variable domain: DVKVTQSSRYLVKRTGEKVFLECVQDMDHENMFWYRQDPGLGLRLIYFSYDVKMKEKGDIPEGYSVSREKKERFSLILESASTNQTSMYLCASSRDSKFFGPGTRLTVL.

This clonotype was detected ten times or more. CDR3 region: CASSSSDRPGANVLTF. Written as DNA, the CDR3 is TGTGCCAGCAGCTCATCCGACAGGCCTGGGGCCAACGTCCTGACTTTC. J is TRBJ2-6 and V is TRBV7-9; D is perhaps TRBD1 (6 bases). The germline V gene encodes CDR1 SEHNR and CDR2 FQNEAQ (reference sequence). The germline V and J ends were trimmed by 4 bases and 2 bases, with 12 bases remaining between them. CDR3 size: 16 residues. The whole variable domain, filled in from reference TRBV7-9 and TRBJ2-6, reads DTGVSQNPRHKITKRGQNVTFRCDPISEHNRLYWYRQTLGQGPEFLTYFQNEAQLEKSRLLSDRFSAERPKGSFSTLEIQRTEQGDSAMYLCASSSSDRPGANVLTFGAGSRLTVL.

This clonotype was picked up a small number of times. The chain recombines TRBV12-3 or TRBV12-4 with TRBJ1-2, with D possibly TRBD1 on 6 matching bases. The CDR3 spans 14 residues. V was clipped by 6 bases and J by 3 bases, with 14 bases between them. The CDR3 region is CASSPAGTYYGYTF. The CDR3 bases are TGTGCCAGCAGCCCCGCAGGGACATACTATGGCTACACCTTC.

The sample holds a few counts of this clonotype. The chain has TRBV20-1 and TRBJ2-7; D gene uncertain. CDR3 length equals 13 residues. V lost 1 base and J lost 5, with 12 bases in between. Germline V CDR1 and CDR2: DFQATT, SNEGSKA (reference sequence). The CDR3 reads CSARGGVSDEQYF. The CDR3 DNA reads TGCAGTGCTAGAGGGGGTGTGTCGGACGAGCAGTACTTC.

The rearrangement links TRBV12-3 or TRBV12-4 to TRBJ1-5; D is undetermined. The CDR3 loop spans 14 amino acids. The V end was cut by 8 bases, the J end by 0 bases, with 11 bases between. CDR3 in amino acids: CASGPGGSNQPQHF. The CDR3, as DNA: TGTGCCAGCGGCCCGGGTGGTAGCAATCAGCCCCAGCATTTT.

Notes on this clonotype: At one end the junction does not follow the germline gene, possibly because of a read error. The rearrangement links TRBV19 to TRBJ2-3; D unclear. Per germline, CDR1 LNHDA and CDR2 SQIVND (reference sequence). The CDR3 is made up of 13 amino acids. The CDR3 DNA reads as TGTGCCAGTATTATAGGACCGCCCGATACGCAGTATTTT. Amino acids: CASIIGPPDTQYF.

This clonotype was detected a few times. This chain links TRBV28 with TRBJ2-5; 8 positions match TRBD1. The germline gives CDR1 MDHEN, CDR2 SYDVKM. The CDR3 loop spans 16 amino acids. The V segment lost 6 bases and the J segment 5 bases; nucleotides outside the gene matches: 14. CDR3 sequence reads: CASSPQRQGADETQYF. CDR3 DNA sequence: TGTGCCAGCAGCCCTCAGCGCCAGGGGGCTGATGAGACCCAGTACTTC.

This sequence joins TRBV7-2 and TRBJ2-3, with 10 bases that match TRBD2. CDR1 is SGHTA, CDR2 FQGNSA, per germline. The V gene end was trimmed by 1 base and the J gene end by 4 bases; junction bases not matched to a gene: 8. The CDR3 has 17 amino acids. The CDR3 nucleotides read TGTGCCAGCAGCTTAGTCCTAGCGGGAGTGGGAGCAGATACGCAGTATTTT. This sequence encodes CASSLVLAGVGADTQYF.

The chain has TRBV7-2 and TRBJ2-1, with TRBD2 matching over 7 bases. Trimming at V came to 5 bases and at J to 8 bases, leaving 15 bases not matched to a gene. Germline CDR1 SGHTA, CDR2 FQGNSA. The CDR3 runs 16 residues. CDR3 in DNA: TGTGCCAGCAGCGAAGGCGAGGGAGGGGTGTATCATGAGCAGTTCTTC. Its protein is CASSEGEGGVYHEQFF.

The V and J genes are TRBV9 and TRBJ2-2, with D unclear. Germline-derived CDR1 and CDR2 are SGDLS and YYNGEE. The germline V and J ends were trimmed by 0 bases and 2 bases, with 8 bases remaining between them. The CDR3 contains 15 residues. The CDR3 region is CASSVEDHNTGELFF. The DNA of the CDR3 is TGTGCCAGCAGCGTAGAGGACCATAACACCGGGGAGCTGTTTTTT.

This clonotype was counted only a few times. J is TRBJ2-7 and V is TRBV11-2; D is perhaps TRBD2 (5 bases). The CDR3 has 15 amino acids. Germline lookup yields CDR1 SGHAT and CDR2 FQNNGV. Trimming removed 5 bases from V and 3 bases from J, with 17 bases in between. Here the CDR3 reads CASSLEGAADYEQYF. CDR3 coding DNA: TGTGCCAGCAGCCTCGAGGGCGCAGCGGACTACGAGCAGTACTTC.

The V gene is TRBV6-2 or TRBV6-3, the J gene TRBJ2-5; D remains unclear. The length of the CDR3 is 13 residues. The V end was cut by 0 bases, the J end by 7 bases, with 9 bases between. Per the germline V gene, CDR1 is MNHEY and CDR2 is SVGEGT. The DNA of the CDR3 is TGTGCCAGCAGTTACTCGGGGTTTGGGACCCAGTACTTC. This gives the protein CASSYSGFGTQYF.

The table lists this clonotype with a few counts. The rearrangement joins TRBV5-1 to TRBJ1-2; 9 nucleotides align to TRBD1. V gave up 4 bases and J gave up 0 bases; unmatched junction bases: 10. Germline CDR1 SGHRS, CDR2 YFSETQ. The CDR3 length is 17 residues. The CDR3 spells CASSTAGTGNANYGYTF. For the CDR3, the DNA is TGCGCCAGCAGCACTGCCGGGACAGGGAACGCTAACTATGGCTACACCTTC.

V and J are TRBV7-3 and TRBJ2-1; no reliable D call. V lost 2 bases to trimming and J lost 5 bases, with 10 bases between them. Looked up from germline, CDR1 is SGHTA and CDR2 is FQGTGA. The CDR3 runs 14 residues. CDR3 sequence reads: CASSLGSPDNEQFF. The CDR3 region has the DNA TGTGCCAGCAGCTTAGGGTCTCCCGACAATGAGCAGTTCTTC.

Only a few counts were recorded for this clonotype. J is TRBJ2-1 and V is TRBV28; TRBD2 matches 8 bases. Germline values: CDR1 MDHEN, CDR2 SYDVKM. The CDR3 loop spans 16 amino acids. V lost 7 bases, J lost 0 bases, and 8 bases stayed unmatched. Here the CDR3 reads CASKPAGASSYNEQFF. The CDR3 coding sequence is TGTGCCAGCAAACCAGCGGGAGCCAGCTCCTACAATGAGCAGTTCTTC.

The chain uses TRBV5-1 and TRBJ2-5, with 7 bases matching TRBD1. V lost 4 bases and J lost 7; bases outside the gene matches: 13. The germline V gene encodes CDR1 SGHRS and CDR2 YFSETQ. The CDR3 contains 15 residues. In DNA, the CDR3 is TGCGCCAGCAGCCTATACGACAGGGATGTGGGGACCCAGTACTTC. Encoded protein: CASSLYDRDVGTQYF.

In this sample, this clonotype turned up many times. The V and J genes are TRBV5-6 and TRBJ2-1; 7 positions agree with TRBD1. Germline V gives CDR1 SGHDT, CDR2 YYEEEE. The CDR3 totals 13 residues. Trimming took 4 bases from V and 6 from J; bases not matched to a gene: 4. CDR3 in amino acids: CASSLGQLNEQFF. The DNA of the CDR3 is TGTGCCAGCAGCCTGGGACAGCTCAATGAGCAGTTCTTC.

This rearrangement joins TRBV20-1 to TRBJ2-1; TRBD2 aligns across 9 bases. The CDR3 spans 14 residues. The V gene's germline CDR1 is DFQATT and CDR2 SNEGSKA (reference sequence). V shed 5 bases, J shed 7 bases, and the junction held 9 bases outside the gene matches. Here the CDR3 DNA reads TGCAGTGCTCCGGGCCTCAGCGGGGGGAATGAGCAGTTCTTC. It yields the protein CSAPGLSGGNEQFF.

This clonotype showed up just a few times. The CDR3 DNA follows: TGCAGTGCTAGAGATTCTTCTACCACAGATACGCAGTATTTT. Protein product: CSARDSSTTDTQYF. The chain employs TRBV20-1 and TRBJ2-3; D gene uncertain. The CDR3 spans 14 residues. The ends were cut back, 0 bases at V and 2 bases at J, with 9 bases in the middle. The germline V gene encodes CDR1 DFQATT and CDR2 SNEGSKA (reference sequence).

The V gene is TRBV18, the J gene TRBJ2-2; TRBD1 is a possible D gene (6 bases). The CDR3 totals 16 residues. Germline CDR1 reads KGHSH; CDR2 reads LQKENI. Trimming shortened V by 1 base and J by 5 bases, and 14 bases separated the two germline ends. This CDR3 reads CASSPRLQGETGELFF. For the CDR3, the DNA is TGTGCCAGCTCACCACGCCTACAGGGAGAAACCGGGGAGCTGTTTTTT.